Below, 10 T cell receptor beta chains from the same sample are listed, as sequenced in a study of control samples from healthy donors and cancer patients. TCRdb's copy holds only in-frame clones and misses some; the assay was immunoSEQ multiplex PCR. The sample has around 100,000 clones, roughly 87% seen once; the top ten hold 15% to 20%. The sequencing sample was made of blood. Receptor source: a woman in her 50s in good health.

CDR3 protein: CATQPGLSPYNEQFF. The CDR3 DNA follows: TGCGCCACCCAACCCGGGTTGAGCCCCTACAATGAGCAGTTCTTC. The V gene is TRBV5-1, the J gene TRBJ2-1; no clear D gene. CDR1 is SGHRS and CDR2 is YFSETQ in the germline V gene. Trimming left V 9 bases short and J 2 bases short, with 18 bases between. CDR3 length: 15 residues. Looking up the rest from reference TRBV5-1 and TRBJ2-1 gives the full variable domain: KAGVTQTPRYLIKTRGQQVTLSCSPISGHRSVSWYQQTPGQGLQFLFEYFSETQRNKGNFPGRFSGRQFSNSRSEMNVSTLELGDSALYLCATQPGLSPYNEQFFGPGTRLTVL.

This clone appeared once. The chain uses TRBV2 and TRBJ1-5; D ambiguous. Per germline, CDR1 SNHLY and CDR2 FYNNEI. Deletions cut 4 bases from V and 8 bases from J, with 15 bases between. The CDR3 contains 14 residues. The CDR3 loop is CASSGSSPTKPQHF. The CDR3 DNA reads TGTGCCAGCAGTGGGTCCTCCCCAACGAAGCCCCAGCATTTT.

The chain carries TRBV30 and TRBJ1-5; D call uncertain. Germline V gives CDR1 GTSNPN, CDR2 SVGIG (reference sequence). The CDR3 runs 14 residues. The V gene lost 0 bases and the J gene lost 0 bases, with 6 bases spanning the gap. The CDR3 DNA sequence: TGTGCCTGGAGTGTACAGAATAGCAATCAGCCCCAGCATTTT. It translates to CAWSVQNSNQPQHF.

The gene calls are TRBV11-2 and TRBJ2-1; possibly TRBD1 for D (6 bases). Trimming cost V 5 bases and J 5 bases, with 25 bases left between them. CDR3 length: 18 amino acids. Germline V CDR1 and CDR2: SGHAT, FQNNGV. The CDR3 coding sequence is TGTGCCAGCAGCACACGCCCGGGACACCTTTCTTCCAACAATGAGCAGTTCTTC. Translation: CASSTRPGHLSSNNEQFF.

This sequence joins TRBV21-1 and TRBJ2-1; the table calls TRBD2, which could not be checked here. TRBV21-1 is listed as a pseudogene. The CDR3 runs 15 residues. The CDR3 DNA is TGTGCCAGCAGCAAGAAGCGGGAGACGCACAATGAGCAGTTCTTC. Residues: CASSKKRETHNEQFF.

The CDR3 bases are TGCGCCAGCAGCCAAGATTCGTACGTTGTCTATGGCTACACCTTC. This gives the protein CASSQDSYVVYGYTF. The gene calls are TRBV4-3 and TRBJ1-2, with D unclear. Trimming removed 0 bases from V and 4 bases from J, with 12 bases in between. This CDR3 has 15 amino acids. Germline V gene data show CDR1 as LGHNA and CDR2 as YSLEER.

The V and J genes are TRBV4-1 and TRBJ1-4; D gene unclear. V lost 4 bases and J lost 0, with 18 bases in between. Germline loops: CDR1 MGHRA, CDR2 YSYEKL. This CDR3 has 18 amino acids. The CDR3 protein is CASSRTPRPVATNEKLFF. CDR3 bases: TGCGCCAGCAGCCGAACCCCGCGGCCAGTTGCAACTAATGAAAAACTGTTTTTT.

The genes are TRBV6-5 and TRBJ1-2; 8 bases match TRBD1. Trimming removed 0 bases from V and 8 bases from J; junction bases left unmatched: 8. Germline lookup yields CDR1 MNHEY and CDR2 SVGAGI. The CDR3 has 15 residues. The CDR3 here is CASSYSSGQVGGYTF. The CDR3 DNA reads as TGTGCCAGCAGTTACTCATCGGGACAGGTGGGGGGCTACACCTTC.

The chain joins TRBV5-1 to TRBJ1-1; TRBD1 is a possible D gene (6 bases). This CDR3 comprises 16 residues. Germline CDR1 SGHRS, CDR2 YFSETQ. V lost 0 bases and J 0 bases, leaving 12 bases between the germline ends. CDR3: CASSLGSGQLNTEAFF. CDR3 coding DNA: TGCGCCAGCAGCTTGGGTTCTGGACAGCTGAACACTGAAGCTTTCTTT.

The chain is built from TRBV14 and TRBJ2-3, with 8 bases aligning to TRBD2. The V gene end was trimmed by 2 bases and the J gene end by 4 bases; junction bases not matched to a gene: 11. The CDR3 loop spans 17 amino acids. CDR1 and CDR2 (germline): SGHDN, FVKESK. The CDR3 loop reads CASSQPELAAGADTQYF. CDR3 DNA sequence: TGTGCCAGCAGCCAACCCGAACTAGCGGCGGGGGCAGATACGCAGTATTTT.